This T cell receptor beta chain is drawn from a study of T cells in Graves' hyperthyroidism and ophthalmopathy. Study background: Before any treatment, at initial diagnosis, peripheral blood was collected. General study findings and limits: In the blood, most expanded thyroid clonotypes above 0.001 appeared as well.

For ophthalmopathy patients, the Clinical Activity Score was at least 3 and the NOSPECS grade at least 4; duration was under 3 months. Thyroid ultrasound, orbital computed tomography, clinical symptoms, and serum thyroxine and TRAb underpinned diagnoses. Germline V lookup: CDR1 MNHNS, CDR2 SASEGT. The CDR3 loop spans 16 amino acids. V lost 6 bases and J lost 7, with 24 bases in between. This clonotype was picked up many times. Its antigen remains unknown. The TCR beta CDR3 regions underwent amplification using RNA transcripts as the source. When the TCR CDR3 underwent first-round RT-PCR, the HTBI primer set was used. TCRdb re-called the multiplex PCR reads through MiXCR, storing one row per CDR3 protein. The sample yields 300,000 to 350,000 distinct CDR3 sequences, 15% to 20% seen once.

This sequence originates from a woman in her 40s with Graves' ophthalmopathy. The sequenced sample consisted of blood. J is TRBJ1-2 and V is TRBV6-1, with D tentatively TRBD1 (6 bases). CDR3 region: CASRETVGQPTIGYTF. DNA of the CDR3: TGTGCCAGCAGAGAAACGGTTGGACAGCCTACGATTGGCTACACCTTC.